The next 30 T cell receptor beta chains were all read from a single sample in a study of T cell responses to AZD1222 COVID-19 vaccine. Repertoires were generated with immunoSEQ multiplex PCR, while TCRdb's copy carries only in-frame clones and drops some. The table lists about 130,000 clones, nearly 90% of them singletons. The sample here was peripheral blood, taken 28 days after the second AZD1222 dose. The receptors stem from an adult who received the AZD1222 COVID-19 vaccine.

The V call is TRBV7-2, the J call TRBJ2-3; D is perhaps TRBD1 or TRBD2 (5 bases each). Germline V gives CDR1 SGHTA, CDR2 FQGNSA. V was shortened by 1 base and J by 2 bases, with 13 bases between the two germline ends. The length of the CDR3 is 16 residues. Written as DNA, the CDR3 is TGTGCCAGCAGCTTAGTTGGTGGGGGTGTCACAGATACGCAGTATTTT. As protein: CASSLVGGGVTDTQYF.

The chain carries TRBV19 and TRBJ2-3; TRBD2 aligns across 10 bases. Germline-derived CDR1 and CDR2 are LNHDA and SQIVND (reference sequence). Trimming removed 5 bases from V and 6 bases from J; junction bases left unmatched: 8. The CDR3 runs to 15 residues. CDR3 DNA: TGTGCCAGTAGTTCTCTAGCGGGGGTGATCGATACGCAGTATTTT. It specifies CASSSLAGVIDTQYF.

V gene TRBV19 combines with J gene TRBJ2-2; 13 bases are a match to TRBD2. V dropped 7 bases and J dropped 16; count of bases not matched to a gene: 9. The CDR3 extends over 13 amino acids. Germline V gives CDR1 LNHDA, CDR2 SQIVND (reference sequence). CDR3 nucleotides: TGTGCCAGTACGACTAGCGGGGGGAACGAGAGGTTTTTT. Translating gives CASTTSGGNERFF.

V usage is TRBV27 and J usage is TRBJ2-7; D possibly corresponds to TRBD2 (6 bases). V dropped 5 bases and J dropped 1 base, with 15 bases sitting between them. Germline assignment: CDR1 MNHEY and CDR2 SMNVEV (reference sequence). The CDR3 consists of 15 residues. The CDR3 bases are TGTGCCAGCAGTCCTCGGGACTCGCCATCCTACGAGCAGTACTTC. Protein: CASSPRDSPSYEQYF.

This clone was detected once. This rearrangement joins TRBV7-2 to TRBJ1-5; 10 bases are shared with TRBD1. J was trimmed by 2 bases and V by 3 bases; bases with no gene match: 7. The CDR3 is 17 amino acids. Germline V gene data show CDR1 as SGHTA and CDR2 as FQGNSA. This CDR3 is CASSLGQGSFGNQPQHF. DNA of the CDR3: TGTGCCAGCAGCTTGGGACAGGGGTCTTTTGGCAATCAGCCCCAGCATTTT.

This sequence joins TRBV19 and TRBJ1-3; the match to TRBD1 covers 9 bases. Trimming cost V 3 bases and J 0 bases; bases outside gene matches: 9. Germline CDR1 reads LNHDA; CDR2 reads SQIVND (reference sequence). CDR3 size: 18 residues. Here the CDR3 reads CASSIDRDRVFSGNTIYF. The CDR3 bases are TGTGCCAGTAGTATCGACCGGGACAGGGTCTTCTCTGGAAACACCATATATTTT.

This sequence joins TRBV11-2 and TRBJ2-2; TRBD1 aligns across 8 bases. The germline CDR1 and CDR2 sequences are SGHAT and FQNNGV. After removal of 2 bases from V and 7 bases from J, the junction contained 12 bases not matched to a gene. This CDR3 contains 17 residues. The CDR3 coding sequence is TGTGCCAGCAGCTTACGTCGCCAGGGGGCGCGCAGCGGGGAGCTGTTTTTT. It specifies CASSLRRQGARSGELFF.

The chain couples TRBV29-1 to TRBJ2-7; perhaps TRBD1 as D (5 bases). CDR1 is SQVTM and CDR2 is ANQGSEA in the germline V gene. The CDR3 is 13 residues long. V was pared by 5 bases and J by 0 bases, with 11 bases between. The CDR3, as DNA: TGCAGCGTTAGGGTTCAGGGCTCCTACGAGCAGTACTTC. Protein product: CSVRVQGSYEQYF.

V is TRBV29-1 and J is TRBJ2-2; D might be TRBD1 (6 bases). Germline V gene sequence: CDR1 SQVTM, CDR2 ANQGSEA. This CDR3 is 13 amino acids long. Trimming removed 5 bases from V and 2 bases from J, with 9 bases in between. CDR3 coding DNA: TGCAGCGTTACAGGGATCAACACCGGGGAGCTGTTTTTT. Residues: CSVTGINTGELFF.

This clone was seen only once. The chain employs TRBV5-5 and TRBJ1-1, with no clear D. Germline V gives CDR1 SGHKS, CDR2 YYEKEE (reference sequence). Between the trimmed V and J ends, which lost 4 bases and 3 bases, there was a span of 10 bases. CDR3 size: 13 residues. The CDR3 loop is CASSPWKDTEAFF. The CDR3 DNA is TGTGCCAGCAGCCCGTGGAAGGACACTGAAGCTTTCTTT.

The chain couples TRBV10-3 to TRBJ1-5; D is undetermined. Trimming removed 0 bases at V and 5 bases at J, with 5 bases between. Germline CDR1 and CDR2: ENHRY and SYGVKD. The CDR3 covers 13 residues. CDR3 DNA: TGTGCCATCAGTGAGTCGCAAGATCAGCCCCAGCATTTT. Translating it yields CAISESQDQPQHF.

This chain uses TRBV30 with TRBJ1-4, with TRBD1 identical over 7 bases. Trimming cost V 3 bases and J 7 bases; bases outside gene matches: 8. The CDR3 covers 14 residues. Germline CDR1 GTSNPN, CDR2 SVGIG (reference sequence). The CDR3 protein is CAWRQQGIGEKLFF. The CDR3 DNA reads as TGTGCCTGGAGGCAACAGGGGATCGGTGAAAAACTGTTTTTT.

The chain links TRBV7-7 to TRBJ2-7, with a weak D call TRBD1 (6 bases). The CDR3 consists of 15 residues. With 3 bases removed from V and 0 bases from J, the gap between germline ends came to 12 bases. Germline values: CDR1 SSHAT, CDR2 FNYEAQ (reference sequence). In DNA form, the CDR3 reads TGTGCCAGCAGCTTCCAGGGGCCCGACTCCTACGAGCAGTACTTC. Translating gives CASSFQGPDSYEQYF. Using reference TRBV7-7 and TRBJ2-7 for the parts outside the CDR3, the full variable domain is GAGVSQSPRYKVTKRGQDVTLRCDPISSHATLYWYQQALGQGPEFLTYFNYEAQPDKSGLPSDRFSAERPEGSISTLTIQRTEQRDSAMYRCASSFQGPDSYEQYFGPGTRLTVT.

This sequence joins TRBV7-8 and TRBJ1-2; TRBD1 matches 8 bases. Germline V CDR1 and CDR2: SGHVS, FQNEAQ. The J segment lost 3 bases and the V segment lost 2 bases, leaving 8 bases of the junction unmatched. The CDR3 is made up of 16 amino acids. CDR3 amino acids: CASSLSPGGGYYGYTF. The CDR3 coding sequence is TGTGCCAGCAGCTTAAGCCCAGGGGGCGGATACTATGGCTACACCTTC.

The CDR3 here is CASSERRGNSPLHF. The DNA of the CDR3 is TGTGCCAGCAGTGAGAGGCGAGGTAATTCACCCCTCCACTTT. The V call is TRBV6-1, the J call TRBJ1-6; D gene unclear. Per the germline V gene, CDR1 is MNHNS and CDR2 is SASEGT. Trimming took 3 bases from V and 6 from J, leaving 9 bases between them. CDR3 length equals 14 residues.

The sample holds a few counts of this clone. DNA for the CDR3: TGTGCCAGCAGCTTAACGAGGTTAAGCGAGCAGTACTTC. This translates into CASSLTRLSEQYF. The chain employs TRBV7-3 and TRBJ2-7; D gene unclear. This CDR3 is built from 13 residues. The ends were cut back, 0 bases at V and 6 bases at J, with 9 bases in the middle. Germline-derived CDR1 and CDR2 are SGHTA and FQGTGA.

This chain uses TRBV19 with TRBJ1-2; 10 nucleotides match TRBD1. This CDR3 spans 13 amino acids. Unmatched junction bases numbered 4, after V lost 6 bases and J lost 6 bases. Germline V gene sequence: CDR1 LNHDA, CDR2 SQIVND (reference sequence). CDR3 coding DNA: TGTGCCAGTAGCCGGGACAGGGGCAATGGCTACACCTTC. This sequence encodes CASSRDRGNGYTF.

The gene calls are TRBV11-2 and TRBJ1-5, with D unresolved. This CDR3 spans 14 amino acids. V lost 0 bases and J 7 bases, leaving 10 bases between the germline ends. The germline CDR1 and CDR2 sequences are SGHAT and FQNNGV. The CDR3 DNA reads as TGTGCCAGCAGCTTAGATCGAGGGTCCCAGCCCCAGCATTTT. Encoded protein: CASSLDRGSQPQHF. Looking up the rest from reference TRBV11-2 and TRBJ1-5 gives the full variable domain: EAGVAQSPRYKIIEKRQSVAFWCNPISGHATLYWYQQILGQGPKLLIQFQNNGVVDDSQLPKDRFSAERLKGVDSTLKIQPAKLEDSAVYLCASSLDRGSQPQHFGDGTRLSIL.

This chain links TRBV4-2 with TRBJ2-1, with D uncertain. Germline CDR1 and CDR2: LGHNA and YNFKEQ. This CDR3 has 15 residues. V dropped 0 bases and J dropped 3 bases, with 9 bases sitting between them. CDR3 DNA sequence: TGTGCCAGCAGCCAAGATCTAGATTTCTACAATGAGCAGTTCTTC. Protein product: CASSQDLDFYNEQFF.

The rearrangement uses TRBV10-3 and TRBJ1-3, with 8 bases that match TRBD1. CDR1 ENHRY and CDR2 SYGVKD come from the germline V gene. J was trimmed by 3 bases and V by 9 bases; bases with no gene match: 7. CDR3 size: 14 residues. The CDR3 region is CAISAGQGGNTIYF. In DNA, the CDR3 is TGTGCCATATCAGCCGGACAGGGTGGAAACACCATATATTTT.

The CDR3 spells CSVQRGPYNEQFF. Written as DNA, the CDR3 is TGCAGCGTACAACGGGGGCCCTACAATGAGCAGTTCTTC. The genes are TRBV29-1 and TRBJ2-1; tentatively, D is TRBD1 or TRBD2 (6 bases each). Germline V gives CDR1 SQVTM, CDR2 ANQGSEA. The length of the CDR3 is 13 residues. V dropped 6 bases and J dropped 2 bases, with 11 bases sitting between them.

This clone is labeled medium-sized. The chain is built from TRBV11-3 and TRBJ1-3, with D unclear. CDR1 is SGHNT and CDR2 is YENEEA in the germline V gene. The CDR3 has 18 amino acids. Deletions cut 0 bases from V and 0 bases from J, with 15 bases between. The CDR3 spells CASSLDQGGSSSGNTIYF. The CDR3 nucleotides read TGTGCCAGCAGCTTAGATCAAGGCGGATCCTCCTCTGGAAACACCATATATTTT.

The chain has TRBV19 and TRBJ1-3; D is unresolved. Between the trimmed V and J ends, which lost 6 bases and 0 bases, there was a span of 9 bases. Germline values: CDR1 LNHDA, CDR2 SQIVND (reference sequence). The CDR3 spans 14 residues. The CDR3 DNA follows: TGTGCCAGTAGGTACATGAGCTCTGGAAACACCATATATTTT. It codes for CASRYMSSGNTIYF.

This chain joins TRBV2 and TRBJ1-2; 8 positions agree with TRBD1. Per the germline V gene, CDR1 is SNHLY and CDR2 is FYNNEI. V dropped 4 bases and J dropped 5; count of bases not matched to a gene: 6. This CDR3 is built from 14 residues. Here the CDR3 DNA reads TGTGCCAGCAGTGCAGGGGGCGCAAGGTATGGCTACACCTTC. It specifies CASSAGGARYGYTF.

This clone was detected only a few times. Here the CDR3 reads CASSYSPQGTGGGGANVLTF. CDR3 bases: TGTGCCAGCAGTTACTCGCCCCAGGGGACAGGGGGAGGTGGGGCCAACGTCCTGACTTTC. This sequence joins TRBV6-2 or TRBV6-3 and TRBJ2-6; the match to TRBD1 covers 11 bases. The CDR3 consists of 20 residues. Germline CDR1 reads MNHEY; CDR2 reads SVGEGT. V was clipped by 0 bases and J by 3 bases; unmatched bases: 10.

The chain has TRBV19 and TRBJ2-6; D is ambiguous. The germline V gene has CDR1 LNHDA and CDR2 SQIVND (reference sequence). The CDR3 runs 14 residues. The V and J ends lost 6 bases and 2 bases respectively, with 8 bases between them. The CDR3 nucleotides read TGTGCCAGTAGCGCTGGAGCTGGGGCCAACGTCCTGACTTTC. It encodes CASSAGAGANVLTF.

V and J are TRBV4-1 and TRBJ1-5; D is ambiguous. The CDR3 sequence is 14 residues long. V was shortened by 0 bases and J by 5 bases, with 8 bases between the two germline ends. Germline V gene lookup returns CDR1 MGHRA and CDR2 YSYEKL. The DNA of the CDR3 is TGCGCCAGCAGCCAAGATATAGGGTATCAGCCCCAGCATTTT. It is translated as CASSQDIGYQPQHF.

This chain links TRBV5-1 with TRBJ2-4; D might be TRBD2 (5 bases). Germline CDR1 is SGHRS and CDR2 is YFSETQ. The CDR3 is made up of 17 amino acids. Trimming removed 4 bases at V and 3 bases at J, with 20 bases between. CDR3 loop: CASSPPSVAQYKNIQYF. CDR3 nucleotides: TGCGCCAGCAGCCCCCCCAGTGTAGCGCAATACAAAAACATTCAGTACTTC. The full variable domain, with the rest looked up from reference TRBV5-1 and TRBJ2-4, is KAGVTQTPRYLIKTRGQQVTLSCSPISGHRSVSWYQQTPGQGLQFLFEYFSETQRNKGNFPGRFSGRQFSNSRSEMNVSTLELGDSALYLCASSPPSVAQYKNIQYFGAGTRLSVL.

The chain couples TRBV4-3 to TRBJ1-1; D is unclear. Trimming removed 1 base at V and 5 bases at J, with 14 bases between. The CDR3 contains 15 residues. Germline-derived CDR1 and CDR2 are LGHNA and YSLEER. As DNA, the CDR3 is TGCGCCAGCAGCCAAGGGGTAGGGCGGGAGACTGAAGCTTTCTTT. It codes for CASSQGVGRETEAFF.

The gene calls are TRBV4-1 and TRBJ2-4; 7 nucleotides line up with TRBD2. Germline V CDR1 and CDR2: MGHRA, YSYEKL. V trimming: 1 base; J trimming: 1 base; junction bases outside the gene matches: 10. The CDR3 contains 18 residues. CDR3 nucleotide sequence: TGCGCCAGCAGCCAAGGGGAGGTAGCGGGTACTGCCAAAAACATTCAGTACTTC. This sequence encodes CASSQGEVAGTAKNIQYF.